Below, one T cell receptor (beta chain) is given with its context. The CDR3 is 12 amino acids. With 11 bases removed from V and 6 bases from J, the gap between germline ends came to 15 bases. This sample stems from a study of T cells after yellow fever vaccination. Across the whole study: Fractions low in cell number were prepared with SMART-Seq v4 Ultra Low Input.

Findings and limits, study-wide: Most clones from primary vaccination resurfaced after the booster (96% CD4, 88% CD8).

MiXCR, run by TCRdb on the 5' RACE reads, gives a single entry per CDR3 protein. The sample lists 40,000 to 50,000 distinct CDR3 sequences, 5% to 7% occurring once. The source is a young man who received the YFV17D yellow fever vaccine. The source material was PBMCs, either bulk or a sorted T-cell subset (CD4+, CD8+, memory, or dextramer-sorted; not recorded which), sampled 45 days after the yellow fever booster vaccination. V gene TRBV12-3 or TRBV12-4 combines with J gene TRBJ2-3; D might be TRBD1 or TRBD2, each matching 7 bases. The CDR3 nucleotides are TGTGCCTCCAGGGGGGGTGCGGATACGCAGTATTTT. It specifies CASRGGADTQYF.